This T cell receptor beta chain emerged from a study of cytomegalovirus exposure and HLA in healthy donors. Primers included in the PCR were 60 Vbeta and 13 Jbeta primers. The repertoire was sequenced with immunoSEQ multiplex PCR; TCRdb's copy has only in-frame clones and lacks some. The table includes around 140,000 clones, around 72% detected once. The CDR3 is 16 residues long. Germline loops: CDR1 SGHDN, CDR2 FVKESK. After removal of 3 bases from V and 6 bases from J, the junction contained 11 bases not matched to a gene. This chain joins TRBV14 and TRBJ1-2; TRBD1 matches 9 bases. The source of this sequence is a woman aged 18-30 years in good health and CMV-seronegative. The material sequenced was PBMCs. CDR3: CASSQNFNRGPDGYTF. DNA of the CDR3: TGTGCCAGCAGCCAGAATTTTAACAGGGGGCCGGATGGCTACACCTTC.